The clone carrying this T cell receptor beta chain appeared a few times. Its antigen is not known. Template switching by 5'RACE produced TCR cDNA, adding a universal primer site and UMIs. Via MiXCR, TCRdb re-called the 5' RACE reads, giving one row per CDR3 protein. The sample lists 150,000 to 200,000 distinct CDR3 sequences, 9.3% occurring once. The record originates from a study of T cells after yellow fever vaccination. Study details: Fractions of low cell number were prepared using SMART-Seq v4 Ultra Low Input.

Germline V CDR1 and CDR2: SGHNT, YYREEE (reference sequence). The V gene lost 0 bases and the J gene lost 9 bases, with 12 bases spanning the gap. The CDR3 sequence is 13 residues long. Findings and caveats of the study: A weaker secondary response peaked on day 5, the primary on day 15. Booster sampling recovered most clones from primary vaccination (approximately 96% CD4, roughly 88% CD8).

The chain couples TRBV5-4 to TRBJ2-5, with D unclear. The sequenced sample was CD8+ T cells sorted from PBMCs, obtained 45 days after the yellow fever booster vaccination. This receptor was obtained from a man aged 18 to 29 who received the YFV17D yellow fever vaccine. The CDR3 protein is CASSLVEEKAQYF. The CDR3 bases are TGTGCCAGCAGCTTGGTTGAGGAGAAGGCCCAGTACTTC.